This T cell receptor (beta chain) is drawn from a study of neoadjuvant anti-PD-1 for oral cavity cancer. Looking at the study overall: Patients without progression got a fourth dose around day 43.

In the case of this clone: Its antigen remains unknown.

Survey sequencing of tumors mostly used roughly 5 ug DNA, two replicates. Here immunoSEQ multiplex PCR was the method, and the copy in TCRdb shows in-frame clones only, minus some. The sample has some 13,000 clones, 64% seen once; the top ten hold 6.8%. Study observations and caveats: TCR analyses covered only a few patients per response group.

These oral cavity squamous cell carcinomas were HPV-negative and locally advanced. With 6 bases removed from V and 5 bases from J, the gap between germline ends came to 16 bases. The CDR3 sequence is 13 residues long. Germline V gene sequence: CDR1 SQVTM, CDR2 ANQGSEA. The sequences come from tumor tissue, collected before nivolumab (anti-PD-1) treatment. The TCR was taken from a person aged 35-79 years with oral cavity squamous cell carcinoma. The donor label of this sample is uncertain. The gene calls are TRBV29-1 and TRBJ1-1; a possible D gene is TRBD1 (6 bases). CDR3 sequence reads: CSVGGQGWTEAFF. CDR3 DNA sequence: TGCAGCGTGGGGGGCCAGGGGTGGACTGAAGCTTTCTTT.